The source of this T cell receptor (beta chain) is a study of shared clonotypes between healthy human individuals. Regarding the study as a whole: Across a handful of donors, naive CD4 shared roughly 5%, naive CD8 around 4%, memory CD4 roughly 2.4%, memory CD8 0.4%.

On this clone itself: What it binds is not known.

The V end was cut by 6 bases, the J end by 5 bases, with 17 bases between. The CDR3 is made up of 15 amino acids. The germline gives CDR1 MNHEY, CDR2 SMNVEV (reference sequence). Splitting of CD4+ cells produced CD45RA+ naive and CD45RA-negative memory subsets. Genomic DNA of every subset was divided equally among multiple immunoSEQ plates. Authors' methods: Filtering differed for immunoSEQ, which gave only junction sequences without quality scores. Clones were read by immunoSEQ multiplex PCR, and TCRdb kept only the in-frame ones, dropping some. The V and J calls and clone size were taken over from that table, and D and trimming were inferred from the DNA. Of over a million clones listed, 70% to 80% are singletons.

This clonotype was obtained from a man younger than 30 in good health. The chain couples TRBV27 to TRBJ2-1; a weak D match, TRBD1 (6 bases). Sequenced material: memory CD4+ T cells sorted from blood. Regarding subset: CD45RA-negative fraction. The CDR3 reads CASRRLGTTNNEQFF. As DNA, the CDR3 is TGTGCCAGCAGGAGGCTCGGGACAACTAACAATGAGCAGTTCTTC.